This is a list of T cell receptor beta chains from one sample in a study of blood T cells in healthy people across ages. Via MiXCR, TCRdb re-called the 5' RACE reads, giving one row per CDR3 protein. The sample lists hundreds of thousands of distinct CDR3 sequences; around 43% were seen once. The sequencing input was blood. Receptors were obtained from an elderly man in good health. The CDR3 runs from the conserved cysteine through the conserved F or W. Each record gives: clone size, V gene, J gene, D gene, CDR3 protein, CDR3 DNA. A D gene is named only where the DNA matches it firmly. Clone sizes are given selectively: once, few, many, or a class where the clone is expanded.

size: .; V: TRBV4-1; J: TRBJ1-4; D: TRBD1; CDR3: CASRLSPTQGPNEKLFF; DNA: TGCGCCAGCAGACTCTCACCGACACAGGGGCCTAATGAAAAACTGTTTTTT
size: few; V: TRBV6-2/TRBV6-3; J: TRBJ2-1; D: TRBD2; CDR3: CASSQLAGGLSVQFF; DNA: TGTGCCAGCAGTCAACTAGCGGGGGGGCTTTCCGTGCAGTTCTTC
size: .; V: TRBV20-1; J: TRBJ2-3; D: .; CDR3: CSAIINARSTDTQYF; DNA: TGCAGTGCCATCATAAACGCCAGGTCAACAGATACGCAGTATTTT
size: .; V: TRBV15; J: TRBJ1-6; D: .; CDR3: CATRGGGSPYNSPLYF; DNA: TGTGCCACCCGAGGTGGGGGGTCTCCCTATAATTCACCCCTCTACTTT
size: .; V: TRBV19; J: TRBJ2-7; D: TRBD1; CDR3: CASSPTGVLYEQYF; DNA: TGTGCCAGTAGCCCGACAGGGGTTCTCTACGAGCAGTACTTC
size: few; V: TRBV29-1; J: TRBJ2-1; D: TRBD1; CDR3: CSAPGQARARGQFF; DNA: TGCAGCGCCCCAGGACAGGCCAGAGCCCGGGGGCAGTTCTTC
size: many; V: TRBV29-1; J: TRBJ2-3; D: TRBD2; CDR3: CSVEVSGIGDTQYF; DNA: TGCAGCGTTGAGGTTAGCGGGATCGGAGATACGCAGTATTTT
size: .; V: TRBV5-1; J: TRBJ2-5; D: TRBD2; CDR3: CASSLLASGGAVETQYF; DNA: TGCGCCAGCAGCTTGCTGGCTAGCGGGGGGGCCGTAGAGACCCAGTACTTC
size: few; V: TRBV7-2; J: TRBJ2-3; D: .; CDR3: CASSLAGLVADTQYF; DNA: TGTGCCAGCAGCTTAGCAGGGCTAGTCGCAGATACGCAGTATTTT
size: .; V: TRBV6-1; J: TRBJ1-6; D: TRBD1; CDR3: CASNEGQGYNSPLHF; DNA: TGTGCCAGCAATGAAGGACAGGGGTATAATTCACCCCTCCACTTT
size: .; V: TRBV4-3; J: TRBJ2-3; D: .; CDR3: CASGQETGTDTQYF; DNA: TGCGCCAGCGGCCAAGAAACTGGCACAGATACGCAGTATTTT
size: .; V: TRBV20-1; J: TRBJ2-5; D: .; CDR3: CSAMGHQETQYF; DNA: TGCAGTGCTATGGGCCACCAAGAGACCCAGTACTTC
size: .; V: TRBV7-2; J: TRBJ2-1; D: TRBD1; CDR3: CAGSLPGQGAREQFF; DNA: TGTGCCGGCAGCTTACCGGGACAGGGCGCAAGGGAGCAGTTCTTC
size: many; V: TRBV5-6; J: TRBJ2-1; D: TRBD2; CDR3: CASSYKKREGLYNEQFF; DNA: TGTGCCAGCAGCTACAAAAAGCGGGAGGGCCTTTACAATGAGCAGTTCTTC
size: .; V: TRBV7-7; J: TRBJ2-2; D: .; CDR3: CASSPYSQNTGELFF; DNA: TGTGCTAGCAGCCCCTATAGCCAGAACACCGGGGAGCTGTTTTTT
size: few; V: TRBV25-1; J: TRBJ1-6; D: .; CDR3: CASSESGGLGSPLHF; DNA: TGTGCCAGCAGTGAATCTGGGGGTTTGGGTTCACCCCTCCACTTT
size: .; V: TRBV12-3/TRBV12-4; J: TRBJ2-1; D: TRBD2; CDR3: CASSSRRGVYNEQFF; DNA: TGTGCCAGCAGTTCACGGCGGGGGGTTTACAATGAGCAGTTCTTC
size: few; V: TRBV20-1; J: TRBJ2-3; D: TRBD2; CDR3: CSALGSGGAGDTQYF; DNA: TGCAGTGCTCTAGGGAGCGGGGGGGCCGGGGATACGCAGTATTTT
size: few; V: TRBV6-2/TRBV6-3; J: TRBJ2-1; D: TRBD1; CDR3: CASSIIKQGVEFF; DNA: TGTGCCAGCAGTATCATCAAACAGGGGGTGGAGTTCTTC
size: .; V: TRBV11-2; J: TRBJ2-3; D: .; CDR3: CASSLEVPGVIGADTQYF; DNA: TGTGCCAGCAGCTTAGAGGTACCGGGAGTCATTGGGGCAGATACGCAGTATTTT
size: many; V: TRBV7-9; J: TRBJ2-7; D: .; CDR3: CASSLDFPEQYF; DNA: TGTGCCAGCAGCTTAGATTTTCCCGAGCAGTACTTC
size: .; V: TRBV4-3; J: TRBJ1-1; D: .; CDR3: CASSQANMNTEAFF; DNA: TGCGCCAGCAGCCAAGCCAACATGAACACTGAAGCTTTCTTT
size: .; V: TRBV19; J: TRBJ2-5; D: TRBD1; CDR3: CASTRTGGQETQYF; DNA: TGTGCCAGTACCCGGACAGGAGGTCAAGAGACCCAGTACTTC
size: .; V: TRBV27; J: TRBJ2-1; D: TRBD1; CDR3: CASRGPRGPSSYNEQFF; DNA: TGTGCCAGCAGAGGCCCCAGGGGGCCTAGCTCCTACAATGAGCAGTTCTTC
size: .; V: TRBV15; J: TRBJ2-1; D: .; CDR3: CATSKGQPSYNEQFF; DNA: TGTGCCACCAGCAAAGGACAGCCCTCCTACAATGAGCAGTTCTTC
size: .; V: TRBV29-1; J: TRBJ2-7; D: .; CDR3: CSTWDGDDEQYF; DNA: TGCAGCACCTGGGACGGAGACGACGAGCAGTACTTC
size: many; V: TRBV29-1; J: TRBJ2-3; D: .; CDR3: CSVDGDGTDTQYF; DNA: TGCAGCGTTGACGGGGATGGCACAGATACGCAGTATTTT
size: .; V: TRBV28; J: TRBJ2-6; D: .; CDR3: CATIHRGGANVLTF; DNA: TGTGCCACCATTCATAGGGGGGGGGCCAACGTCCTGACTTTC
size: few; V: TRBV7-9; J: TRBJ2-5; D: .; CDR3: CASSLATSGQETQYF; DNA: TGTGCCAGCAGCTTAGCCACCAGCGGCCAAGAGACCCAGTACTTC
size: .; V: TRBV27; J: TRBJ1-5; D: TRBD1; CDR3: CASRIDRGLNQPQHF; DNA: TGTGCCAGCAGAATCGACAGGGGGCTCAACCAGCCCCAGCATTTT
size: .; V: TRBV5-1; J: TRBJ2-1; D: TRBD2; CDR3: CASSVTSGGDEQFF; DNA: TGCGCCAGCAGCGTGACTAGCGGGGGTGATGAGCAGTTCTTC
size: .; V: TRBV4-2; J: TRBJ2-3; D: .; CDR3: CASSLVQGNTDTQYF; DNA: TGTGCCAGCAGCCTAGTTCAGGGGAATACAGATACGCAGTATTTT
size: .; V: TRBV29-1; J: TRBJ2-5; D: TRBD2; CDR3: CSVAKPGLAGAETQYF; DNA: TGCAGCGTTGCAAAGCCGGGACTAGCGGGAGCAGAGACCCAGTACTTC
size: .; V: TRBV4-3; J: TRBJ1-1; D: .; CDR3: CASSPGHQDTEAFF; DNA: TGCGCCAGCAGCCCGGGACACCAGGACACTGAAGCTTTCTTT
size: .; V: TRBV6-2/TRBV6-3; J: TRBJ2-3; D: .; CDR3: CASSGRGVDIGTDTQYF; DNA: TGTGCCAGCTCCGGCAGGGGTGTTGATATTGGCACAGATACGCAGTATTTT
size: .; V: TRBV20-1; J: TRBJ2-3; D: .; CDR3: CSARDWRGRTDTQYF; DNA: TGCAGTGCTAGAGATTGGAGGGGCCGTACAGATACGCAGTATTTT
size: once; V: TRBV5-6; J: TRBJ2-7; D: TRBD1; CDR3: CACTRDRGAKYEQYF; DNA: TGTGCCTGCACCCGGGACAGGGGAGCGAAATACGAGCAGTACTTC
size: .; V: TRBV9; J: TRBJ2-3; D: .; CDR3: CAIGVSADTQYF; DNA: TGTGCCATCGGGGTAAGCGCCGATACGCAGTATTTT
size: few; V: TRBV28; J: TRBJ2-7; D: .; CDR3: CASRDTPHEQYF; DNA: TGTGCCAGCAGAGACACCCCTCACGAGCAGTACTTC
size: few; V: TRBV29-1; J: TRBJ1-4; D: .; CDR3: CSVGQGLTNEKLFF; DNA: TGCAGCGTTGGGCAGGGACTAACTAATGAAAAACTGTTTTTT
size: few; V: TRBV15; J: TRBJ1-5; D: .; CDR3: CATSRDRASNQPQHF; DNA: TGTGCCACCAGCAGAGACAGAGCTAGCAATCAGCCCCAGCATTTT
size: .; V: TRBV12-3/TRBV12-4; J: TRBJ2-2; D: TRBD1; CDR3: CASSLDRAFTGELFF; DNA: TGTGCCAGCAGTTTGGACAGGGCTTTCACCGGGGAGCTGTTTTTT